This TCR beta chain was sequenced for a study of blood T cell repertoires in COVID-19. Some clones are missing from TCRdb's copy, which holds only in-frame ones; the method was immunoSEQ multiplex PCR. The sample holds under 60,000 clones, roughly nine tenths seen once. The sequence was obtained from a man aged 60 to 75 with acute or convalescent COVID-19. Sequenced: peripheral blood.

This chain's CDR3 is CASIAGTLQDTEAFF. The CDR3 DNA follows: TGTGCCAGCATCGCCGGGACTCTGCAGGACACTGAAGCTTTCTTT. The chain carries TRBV6-6 and TRBJ1-1, with D possibly being TRBD1 (5 bases). Germline V gives CDR1 MNHNY, CDR2 SVGAGI (reference sequence). The germline V and J ends were trimmed by 7 bases and 3 bases, with 18 bases remaining between them. This CDR3 has 15 amino acids.